These T cell receptor beta chains were read from a single sample in a study of blood T cell repertoires in COVID-19. This table comes from immunoSEQ multiplex PCR, and its TCRdb copy is limited to in-frame clones, with some not included. This repertoire shows approximately 300,000 clones, nearly 90% found once; its top ten account for about 4.5%. Sequencing was performed on PBMCs or T cells enriched from blood (not recorded which). The receptors come from a young woman with acute COVID-19. The CDR3 runs from the conserved cysteine through the conserved F or W. The D gene is left open where the match is weak. Only part of the rows carry a size: once, few, many, or a class if the clone is expanded.

v_gene	d_gene	abundance	j_gene	CDR3nt	CDR3aa
TRBV18	NA	NA	TRBJ1-3	TGTGCCAGCTCACCATTCGAGGGATCAGGAAACACCATATATTTT	CASSPFEGSGNTIYF
TRBV2	NA	NA	TRBJ1-3	TGTGCCAGCAGGGAGGGGCGATGGGGACGGAAGGTTCCGAGCTCTGGAAACACCATATATTTT	CASREGRWGRKVPSSGNTIYF
TRBV20-1	NA	NA	TRBJ1-4	TGCAGTGCTAGTCCAGGGGAGGGGGATGAAAAACTGTTTTTT	CSASPGEGDEKLFF
TRBV3-1/TRBV3-2	TRBD1	NA	TRBJ2-7	TGTGCCAGCAGCCAAGGCGGGACAGGGTCCTACGAGCAGTACTTC	CASSQGGTGSYEQYF
TRBV15	TRBD2	NA	TRBJ2-7	TGTGCCACCAGCAGATCCCGCAATCAGCGGGAGGGTCGAGAGCAGTACTTC	CATSRSRNQREGREQYF
TRBV19	TRBD1	NA	TRBJ1-5	TGTGCCAGTAGTATAGTTAATTGGACAGGGAAGGGACAGCCCCAGCATTTT	CASSIVNWTGKGQPQHF
TRBV18	NA	NA	TRBJ1-2	TGTGCCAGCTCCATCGGCGGAGACTATGGCTACACCTTC	CASSIGGDYGYTF
TRBV27	NA	NA	TRBJ2-2	TGTGCCAGTCCTCCCCACCCTTTCCGGGTCGGGGAGCTGTTTTTT	CASPPHPFRVGELFF
TRBV19	TRBD2	NA	TRBJ2-1	TGTGCCAGTAGTATTAGGAGACTAGCGGATTACAATGAGCAGTTCTTC	CASSIRRLADYNEQFF
TRBV5-1	TRBD1	once	TRBJ2-1	TGCGCCAGCAGCTCGGGACAGACATACAATGAGCAGTTCTTC	CASSSGQTYNEQFF
TRBV10-3	NA	once	TRBJ2-2	TGTGCCATCAGTGCTAGTGGAGGGGCGGGGAACACCGGGGAGCTGTTTTTT	CAISASGGAGNTGELFF
TRBV7-9	NA	NA	TRBJ2-7	TGTGCCAGCAGCTTGCGGGCAGGGGACCACGGGCAGTACTTC	CASSLRAGDHGQYF
TRBV3-1/TRBV3-2	NA	once	TRBJ2-3	TGTGCCAGCAGCCAAGCTAGTAGCGCCTCTAGCACAGATACGCAGTATTTT	CASSQASSASSTDTQYF
TRBV28	TRBD1	NA	TRBJ2-2	TGTGCCAGCAGCCAGGGGACAGGGCGGGGTACCGGGGAGCTGTTTTTT	CASSQGTGRGTGELFF
TRBV27	TRBD1	NA	TRBJ1-6	TGTGCCAGCAGTTCGGGACAGCGAAATAATTCACCCCTCCACTTT	CASSSGQRNNSPLHF
TRBV24-1	NA	NA	TRBJ1-1	TGTGCCACCAGTGCCGCGGGGGATATGAACACTGAAGCTTTCTTT	CATSAAGDMNTEAFF
TRBV6-1	NA	NA	TRBJ2-7	TGTGCCAGCAGTGAAACGGAGAGGTCCTACGAGCAGTACTTC	CASSETERSYEQYF
TRBV7-2	TRBD2	NA	TRBJ2-2	TGTGCCAGCAGCCCAACTAGCGGGACGGCTGGGGAGCTGTTTTTT	CASSPTSGTAGELFF
TRBV5-5	TRBD1	NA	TRBJ1-2	TGTGCCAGCAGCTTCAGCCTACAGGGGAACTATGGCTACACCTTC	CASSFSLQGNYGYTF
TRBV6-5	NA	NA	TRBJ1-5	TGTGCCAGCGCGAGGGACTATAGCAATCAGCCCCAGCATTTT	CASARDYSNQPQHF
TRBV9	TRBD2	once	TRBJ2-3	TGTGCCAGCAGCACAGAACCGGGACTAGCGGGTAACGGGGATACGCAGTATTTT	CASSTEPGLAGNGDTQYF
TRBV14	NA	NA	TRBJ2-3	TGTGCCAGCAGCCAAGAATACAGGGTGGCAGATACGCAGTATTTT	CASSQEYRVADTQYF
TRBV6-5	NA	NA	TRBJ1-2	TGTGCCACGGAGGGGCTCAACTATGGCTACACCTTC	CATEGLNYGYTF
TRBV5-8	NA	NA	TRBJ2-5	TGTGCCAGCAGCTTGGGACTCCTCGAGACCCAGTACTTC	CASSLGLLETQYF
TRBV9	NA	NA	TRBJ2-3	TGTGCCAGCAGCGTAGGTGGTCTAGCGACTAGCACAGATACGCAGTATTTT	CASSVGGLATSTDTQYF
TRBV6-5	NA	NA	TRBJ1-5	TGTGCCAGCAGCCAAACACATTATAGCAATCAGCCCCAGCATTTT	CASSQTHYSNQPQHF
TRBV2	NA	NA	TRBJ2-7	TGTGCCAGCGATTTCGGCAGGGCTCCATACGAGCAGTACTTC	CASDFGRAPYEQYF
TRBV27	NA	NA	TRBJ2-3	TGTGCCAGCAGTTTACAACCCCCGGGGAATACGCAGTATTTT	CASSLQPPGNTQYF
TRBV7-6	TRBD1	NA	TRBJ1-3	TGTGCCAGCAGCTTAGGACAGGGTTTGACCGTCTCTGGAAACACCATATATTTT	CASSLGQGLTVSGNTIYF
TRBV7-9	NA	NA	TRBJ2-7	TGTGCCAGCAGTGTGGGGGGTACGGCCTACGAGCAGTACTTC	CASSVGGTAYEQYF
TRBV5-1	NA	NA	TRBJ2-7	TGCGCCAGCAGCATCGGGACACAGACTTACGAGCAGTACTTC	CASSIGTQTYEQYF
TRBV2	TRBD1	NA	TRBJ2-7	TGTGCCAGCAGCTTCGACAGGGGAGAGCAGTACTTC	CASSFDRGEQYF
TRBV3-1/TRBV3-2	TRBD2	NA	TRBJ2-1	TGTGCCAGCAGCCTCAGCGGGGCGGCGGGAGTGGATGAGCAGTTCTTC	CASSLSGAAGVDEQFF
TRBV19	NA	NA	TRBJ1-5	TGTGCCAGTTCCAAGGACAGATTTAGCAATCAGCCCCAGCATTTT	CASSKDRFSNQPQHF
TRBV28	TRBD1	NA	TRBJ1-2	TGTGCCAGCAGCGGGACAGACCTCTATGGCTACACCTTC	CASSGTDLYGYTF
TRBV30	NA	NA	TRBJ1-1	TGTGCCTGGAGCTTTACAGGGAACACTGAAGCTTTCTTT	CAWSFTGNTEAFF
TRBV19	NA	few	TRBJ2-7	TGTGCCAGTAGTATAGAACCCAGGGTGCCCTACGAGCAGTACTTC	CASSIEPRVPYEQYF
TRBV2	TRBD1	NA	TRBJ1-5	TGTGCCAGCAGTTCCCAGGGGGCGCGAGATCAGCCCCAGCATTTT	CASSSQGARDQPQHF
TRBV28	TRBD1	NA	TRBJ2-1	TGTGCCAGCAGTCCTGCCCTGCAGGGGGTTTACAATGAGCAGTTCTTC	CASSPALQGVYNEQFF
TRBV5-4	TRBD1	NA	TRBJ2-1	TGTGCCAGCAGGCAGGGACAGGGGACCCAGTACAATGAGCAGTTCTTC	CASRQGQGTQYNEQFF
TRBV6-1	NA	NA	TRBJ2-7	TGTGCCAGCAGTGAAGGCTGGGGCAGCCCCTACGAGCAGTACTTC	CASSEGWGSPYEQYF
TRBV5-6	TRBD1	NA	TRBJ1-4	TGTGCCAGCAGCTTGCGGGACAGGGGTGAAAAACTGTTTTTT	CASSLRDRGEKLFF
TRBV7-2	TRBD1	NA	TRBJ2-2	TGTGCCAGCAGTCAGACAGGGGGTATCGGGGAGCTGTTTTTT	CASSQTGGIGELFF
TRBV7-9	NA	NA	TRBJ1-5	TGTGCCAGCAGCGTAGGACAAGATCAGCCCCAGCATTTT	CASSVGQDQPQHF
TRBV2	NA	NA	TRBJ2-7	TGTGCCAGCAATTTCGGCAGGAAGCAATCCTACGAGCAGTACTTC	CASNFGRKQSYEQYF
TRBV27	TRBD1	once	TRBJ1-2	TGTGCCAGCAGTTTATCGGCCCAGGGGGCGAATGGCTACACCTTC	CASSLSAQGANGYTF
TRBV5-1	TRBD2	NA	TRBJ2-7	TGCGCCAGCAGCCCTCTAGCGGGAGGAATCTACGAGCAGTACTTC	CASSPLAGGIYEQYF
TRBV28	TRBD1	NA	TRBJ1-2	TGTGCCAGCAGTTCCTACGGGACAGTTAAACCTAACTATGGCTACACCTTC	CASSSYGTVKPNYGYTF
TRBV18	TRBD1	NA	TRBJ1-4	TGTGCCAGCTCACGACCGGGACAGGGGGCAGAAAAACTGTTTTTT	CASSRPGQGAEKLFF
TRBV6-1	TRBD1	NA	TRBJ2-7	TGTGCCAGCAGTGAGGGGACAGACCACCCCTACGAGCAGTACTTC	CASSEGTDHPYEQYF
TRBV28	TRBD2	NA	TRBJ2-2	TGTGCCAGCAGTACGTCACTAGCGGGCACCGGGGAGCTGTTTTTT	CASSTSLAGTGELFF
TRBV18	NA	NA	TRBJ1-5	TGTGCCAGCTCACCACTTCAATCAAGCAATCAGCCCCAGCATTTT	CASSPLQSSNQPQHF
TRBV9	NA	NA	TRBJ2-3	TGTGCCAGCAGCGTAGGGAGCAGGGATAGCACAGATACGCAGTATTTT	CASSVGSRDSTDTQYF
TRBV11-3	NA	NA	TRBJ2-1	TGTGCCAGCAGCCCCCGACAGGTCCCGGCCTACAATGAGCAGTTCTTC	CASSPRQVPAYNEQFF
TRBV27	TRBD1	NA	TRBJ1-2	TGTGCCAGCAGTCCCAGACAGCGCCAAGGGGGCTACTATGGCTACACCTTC	CASSPRQRQGGYYGYTF